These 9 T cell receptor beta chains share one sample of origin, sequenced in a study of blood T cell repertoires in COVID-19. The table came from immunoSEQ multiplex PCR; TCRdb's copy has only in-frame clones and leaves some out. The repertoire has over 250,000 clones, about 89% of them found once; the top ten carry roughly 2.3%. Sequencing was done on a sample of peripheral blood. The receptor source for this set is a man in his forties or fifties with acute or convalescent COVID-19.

In DNA, the CDR3 is TGTGCCAGCAGGCTAACAGGGACAAGCAATCAGCCCCAGCATTTT. Protein: CASRLTGTSNQPQHF. The chain links TRBV5-5 to TRBJ1-5; possibly TRBD1 for D (6 bases). Deletions cut 5 bases from V and 1 base from J, with 13 bases between. CDR1 is SGHKS and CDR2 is YYEKEE in the germline V gene (reference sequence). The CDR3 spans 15 residues.

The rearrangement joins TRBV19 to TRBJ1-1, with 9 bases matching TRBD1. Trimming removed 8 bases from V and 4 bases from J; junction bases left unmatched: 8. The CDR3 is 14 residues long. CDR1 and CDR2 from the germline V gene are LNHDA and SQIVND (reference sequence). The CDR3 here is CASSITGGSTEAFF. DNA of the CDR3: TGTGCCAGTTCCATCACAGGGGGCAGCACTGAAGCTTTCTTT.

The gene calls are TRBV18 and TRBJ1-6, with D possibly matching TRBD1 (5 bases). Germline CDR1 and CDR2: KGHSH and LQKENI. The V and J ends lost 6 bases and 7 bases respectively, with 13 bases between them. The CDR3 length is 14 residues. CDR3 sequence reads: CASSPAAGNSPLHF. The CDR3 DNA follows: TGTGCCAGCTCCCCCGCCGCAGGGAATTCACCCCTCCACTTT.

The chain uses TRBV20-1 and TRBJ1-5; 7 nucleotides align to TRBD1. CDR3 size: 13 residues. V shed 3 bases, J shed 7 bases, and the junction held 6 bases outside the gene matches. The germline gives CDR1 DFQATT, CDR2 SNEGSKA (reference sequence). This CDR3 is CSASSQGGQPQHF. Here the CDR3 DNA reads TGCAGTGCTAGTTCGCAGGGGGGACAGCCCCAGCATTTT.

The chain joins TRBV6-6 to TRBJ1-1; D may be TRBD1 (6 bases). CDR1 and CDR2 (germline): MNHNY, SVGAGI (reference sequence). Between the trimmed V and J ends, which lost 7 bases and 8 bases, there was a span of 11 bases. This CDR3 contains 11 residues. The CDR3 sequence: CASTGTSEAFF. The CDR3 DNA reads TGTGCCAGCACTGGGACATCAGAAGCTTTCTTT.

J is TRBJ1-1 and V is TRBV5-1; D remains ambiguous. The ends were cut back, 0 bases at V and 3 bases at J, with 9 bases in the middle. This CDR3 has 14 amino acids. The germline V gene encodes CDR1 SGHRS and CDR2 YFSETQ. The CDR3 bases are TGCGCCAGCAGCTTGGACAGTTTCGACACTGAAGCTTTCTTT. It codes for CASSLDSFDTEAFF.

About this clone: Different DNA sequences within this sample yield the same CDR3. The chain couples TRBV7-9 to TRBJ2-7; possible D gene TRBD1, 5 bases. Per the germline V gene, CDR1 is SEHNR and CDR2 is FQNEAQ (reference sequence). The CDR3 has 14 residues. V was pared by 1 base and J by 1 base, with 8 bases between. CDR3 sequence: CASSLVGDSYEQYF. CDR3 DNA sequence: TGTGCCAGCAGCTTAGTAGGGGATTCCTACGAGCAGTACTTC.

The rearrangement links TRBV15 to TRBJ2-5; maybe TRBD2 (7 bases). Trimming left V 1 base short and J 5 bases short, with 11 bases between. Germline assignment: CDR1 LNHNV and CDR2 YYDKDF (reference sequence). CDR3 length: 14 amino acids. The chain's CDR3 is CATSRGGGPETQYF. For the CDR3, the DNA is TGTGCCACCAGCAGAGGGGGGGGGCCGGAGACCCAGTACTTC.

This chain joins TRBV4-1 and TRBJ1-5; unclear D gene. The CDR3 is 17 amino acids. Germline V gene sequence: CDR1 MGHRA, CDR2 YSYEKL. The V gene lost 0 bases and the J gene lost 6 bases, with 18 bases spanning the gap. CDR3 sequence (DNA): TGCGCCAGCAGCCAAGAGCAACGGGGAATCGCAAGTCAGCCCCAGCATTTT. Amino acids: CASSQEQRGIASQPQHF.